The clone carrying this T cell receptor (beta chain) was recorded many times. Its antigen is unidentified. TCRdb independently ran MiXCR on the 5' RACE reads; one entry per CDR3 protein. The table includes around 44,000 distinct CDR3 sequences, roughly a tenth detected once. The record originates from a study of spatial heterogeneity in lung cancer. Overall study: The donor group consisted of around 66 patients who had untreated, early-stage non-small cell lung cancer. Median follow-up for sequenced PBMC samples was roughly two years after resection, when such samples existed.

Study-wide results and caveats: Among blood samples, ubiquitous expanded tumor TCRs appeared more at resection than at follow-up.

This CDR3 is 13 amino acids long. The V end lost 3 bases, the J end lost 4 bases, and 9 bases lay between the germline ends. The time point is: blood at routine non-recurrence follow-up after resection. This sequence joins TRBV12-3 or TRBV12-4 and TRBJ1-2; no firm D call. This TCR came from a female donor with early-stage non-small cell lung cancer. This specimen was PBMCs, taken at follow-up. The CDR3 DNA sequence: TGTGCCAGCAGTTTGACTTCCGCCTATGGCTACACCTTC. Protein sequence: CASSLTSAYGYTF.